The 23 T cell receptor beta chains presented below share a single source sample, sequenced in a study of blood T cell repertoires in COVID-19. Data came from immunoSEQ multiplex PCR; TCRdb stores just in-frame clones and leaves some out. Of a few hundred thousand clones listed, 80% to 90% are singletons. The source material was peripheral blood. The source of these receptors is a woman of 80 years or more with active or convalescent COVID-19.

The chain has TRBV9 and TRBJ1-2; the match to TRBD1 covers 12 bases. CDR3 length: 17 amino acids. Trimming removed 1 base from V and 6 bases from J; junction bases left unmatched: 10. Germline V CDR1 and CDR2: SGDLS, YYNGEE. CDR3 residues: CASSVTFKGQGANGYTF. The CDR3 DNA is TGTGCCAGCAGCGTAACTTTTAAGGGACAGGGGGCAAATGGCTACACCTTC.

The genes are TRBV6-2 or TRBV6-3 and TRBJ2-1; 11 nucleotides align to TRBD2. CDR3 length: 17 amino acids. CDR1 and CDR2 (germline): MNHEY, SVGEGT. The J segment lost 4 bases and the V segment lost 5 bases, leaving 10 bases of the junction unmatched. The CDR3 DNA is TGTGCCAGCAGTAAACACACCGGACTAGCGGGTTACAATGAGCAGTTCTTC. It codes for CASSKHTGLAGYNEQFF.

The rearrangement joins TRBV9 to TRBJ1-2; 8 positions match TRBD1. This CDR3 region has 17 residues. The junction had 12 bases not matched to a gene; V was cut back by 2 bases and J by 3 bases. Germline V gene lookup returns CDR1 SGDLS and CDR2 YYNGEE. CDR3: CASSVRDRSSKDYGYTF. CDR3 coding DNA: TGTGCCAGCAGCGTGAGGGACAGGTCCTCCAAGGACTATGGCTACACCTTC.

The chain combines TRBV11-3 with TRBJ2-7, with TRBD1 matching 9 bases. Germline V gene sequence: CDR1 SGHNT, CDR2 YENEEA. This CDR3 is built from 19 residues. V was clipped by 3 bases and J by 2 bases; unmatched bases: 17. The CDR3 nucleotides read TGTGCCAGCAGCTTTTACGGGACAGGGCTGACCCCGGGTACCTACGAGCAGTACTTC. It encodes CASSFYGTGLTPGTYEQYF.

This sequence joins TRBV25-1 and TRBJ1-2; the match to TRBD1 covers 9 bases. Germline V gene sequence: CDR1 MGHDK, CDR2 SYGVNS. J gave up 5 bases and V 4 bases, and 14 bases lay outside the gene matches. The CDR3 consists of 17 residues. The CDR3 reads CASSVRGWTGDAYGYTF. For the CDR3, the DNA is TGTGCCAGCAGTGTGAGGGGATGGACAGGGGACGCTTATGGCTACACCTTC.

CDR3 protein: CASSQDSLGSYGYTF. The CDR3 DNA follows: TGTGCCAGCAGCCAAGATAGCCTCGGTAGCTATGGCTACACCTTC. The V call is TRBV4-2, the J call TRBJ1-2; no reliable D call. CDR3 length equals 15 residues. CDR1 LGHNA and CDR2 YNFKEQ come from the germline V gene. The V end lost 0 bases, the J end lost 4 bases, and 12 bases lay between the germline ends.

The chain recombines TRBV18 with TRBJ2-4, with 8 positions matching TRBD1. CDR1 is KGHSH, CDR2 LQKENI, per germline. The junction had 10 bases not matched to a gene; V was cut back by 6 bases and J by 3 bases. This CDR3 contains 16 residues. The CDR3, as DNA: TGTGCCAGCTCCCCATTGGTGGACAGGGACAAAAACATTCAGTACTTC. Encoded protein: CASSPLVDRDKNIQYF.

This chain uses TRBV25-1 with TRBJ1-2; D might be TRBD1 (5 bases). The CDR3 covers 13 residues. CDR1 and CDR2 (germline): MGHDK, SYGVNS. V was shortened by 5 bases and J by 1 base, with 8 bases between the two germline ends. The DNA of the CDR3 is TGTGCCAGCAGTATTGACAGTAACTATGGCTACACCTTC. Protein: CASSIDSNYGYTF.

This chain joins TRBV7-9 and TRBJ2-7; 13 nucleotides match TRBD2. V dropped 2 bases and J dropped 5; count of bases not matched to a gene: 6. This CDR3 is built from 16 residues. Germline CDR1 reads SEHNR; CDR2 reads FQNEAQ (reference sequence). The CDR3: CASSLYSGLAGDEQYF. The DNA of the CDR3 is TGTGCCAGCAGCTTATACAGCGGACTAGCGGGAGACGAGCAGTACTTC.

The V call is TRBV2, the J call TRBJ1-1; no clear D. There are 11 residues in the CDR3. V lost 7 bases to trimming and J lost 7 bases, with 10 bases between them. CDR1 SNHLY and CDR2 FYNNEI come from the germline V gene. The CDR3 nucleotides are TGTGCCAGCACCGAAGGAGGTGAAGCTTTCTTT. Its translation: CASTEGGEAFF.

The chain employs TRBV9 and TRBJ2-5, with D perhaps matching TRBD1 (5 bases). Trimming cost V 4 bases and J 2 bases, with 9 bases left between them. The germline gives CDR1 SGDLS, CDR2 YYNGEE. CDR3 size: 13 residues. Here the CDR3 reads CASSRGQQETQYF. The CDR3, as DNA: TGTGCCAGCAGCAGGGGCCAGCAAGAGACCCAGTACTTC.

This clone was observed a single time. The chain links TRBV5-4 to TRBJ2-1, with a weak D call TRBD2 (5 bases). Germline CDR1 and CDR2: SGHNT and YYREEE (reference sequence). The CDR3 covers 11 residues. Trimming took off 1 base at V and 10 bases at J, with 6 bases between the two ends. The CDR3 region has the DNA TGTGCCAGCAGCTTGAGAGGGGAGCAGTTCTTC. Translated: CASSLRGEQFF.

V gene TRBV3-1 (or the pseudogene TRBV3-2) combines with J gene TRBJ1-1, with D perhaps matching TRBD1 (5 bases). The CDR3 runs to 13 residues. The V and J ends lost 1 base and 4 bases respectively, with 7 bases between them. From germline, CDR1 is LGHDT and CDR2 YNNKEL (reference sequence). The CDR3 loop reads CASSQAGVTEAFF. The CDR3 coding sequence is TGTGCCAGCAGCCAAGCGGGGGTCACTGAAGCTTTCTTT.

This chain joins TRBV27 and TRBJ2-3, with a tentative D call TRBD2 (6 bases). Germline CDR1 and CDR2: MNHEY and SMNVEV (reference sequence). V lost 7 bases and J lost 10, with 21 bases in between. The CDR3 is made up of 14 amino acids. The CDR3, as DNA: TGTGCCAGCACCACTTACACCGGGGGTAGAGCGCAGTATTTT. This gives the protein CASTTYTGGRAQYF.

A few counts support this clone. The V call is TRBV6-2 or TRBV6-3, the J call TRBJ1-5; 7 nucleotides align to TRBD1. CDR1 MNHEY and CDR2 SVGEGT come from the germline V gene. Trimming removed 5 bases from V and 2 bases from J; junction bases left unmatched: 6. The CDR3 is 15 amino acids. CDR3: CASSPQGEGNQPQHF. The CDR3 DNA sequence: TGTGCCAGCAGTCCCCAGGGGGAAGGCAATCAGCCCCAGCATTTT.

The V call is TRBV6-5, the J call TRBJ2-7; TRBD2 might be the D (6 bases). V lost 4 bases and J lost 2, with 12 bases in between. The length of the CDR3 is 14 residues. CDR1 and CDR2 from the germline V gene are MNHEY and SVGAGI. The CDR3 is CASSSGGIAYEQYF. The CDR3 coding sequence is TGTGCCAGCAGTTCCGGAGGGATTGCCTACGAGCAGTACTTC.

The chain joins TRBV5-6 to TRBJ2-2; perhaps TRBD2 as D (7 bases). This CDR3 is built from 17 residues. Germline CDR1 and CDR2: SGHDT and YYEEEE. The V end was cut by 4 bases, the J end by 5 bases, with 21 bases between. The CDR3 DNA follows: TGTGCCAGCAGCCATTTGGGGGCGGGAGTGGGTACCGGGGAGCTGTTTTTT. Its protein is CASSHLGAGVGTGELFF.

This clone showed up just a few times. The gene calls are TRBV19 and TRBJ1-1; a weak D match, TRBD1 (5 bases). The ends were cut back, 2 bases at V and 1 base at J, with 5 bases in the middle. Germline V lookup: CDR1 LNHDA, CDR2 SQIVND (reference sequence). The CDR3 has 13 residues. CDR3 protein: CASSIQGNTEAFF. The DNA of the CDR3 is TGTGCCAGTAGTATACAGGGGAACACTGAAGCTTTCTTT.

This clone showed up just once. This rearrangement joins TRBV6-2 or TRBV6-3 to TRBJ1-5; possible D gene TRBD1, 5 bases. The CDR3 extends over 13 amino acids. From germline, CDR1 is MNHEY and CDR2 SVGEGT. With 2 bases removed from V and 4 bases from J, the gap between germline ends came to 6 bases. CDR3 region: CASSYQGNQPQHF. CDR3 DNA: TGTGCCAGCAGTTACCAGGGAAATCAGCCCCAGCATTTT.

The chain links TRBV29-1 to TRBJ1-1; D remains unclear. The CDR3 runs 11 residues. CDR1 SQVTM and CDR2 ANQGSEA come from the germline V gene. The germline V and J ends were trimmed by 6 bases and 12 bases, with 17 bases remaining between them. The CDR3: CSVSTEVRTFF. In DNA form, the CDR3 reads TGCAGCGTATCGACGGAGGTTCGGACTTTCTTT.

The V call is TRBV6-4, the J call TRBJ1-1; D might be TRBD1 (6 bases). The CDR3 spans 13 residues. The ends were cut back, 8 bases at V and 4 bases at J, with 14 bases in the middle. Germline lookup yields CDR1 MRHNA and CDR2 SNTAGT. The CDR3 loop reads CASRQEGGTEAFF. In DNA, the CDR3 is TGTGCCAGCCGCCAGGAAGGGGGCACTGAAGCTTTCTTT.

V is TRBV18 and J is TRBJ2-7; 10 bases are shared with TRBD1. The V segment lost 4 bases and the J segment 5 bases; nucleotides outside the gene matches: 5. The CDR3 runs 14 residues. Germline V gene sequence: CDR1 KGHSH, CDR2 LQKENI. CDR3 loop: CASSLGQGGNEQYF. CDR3 DNA sequence: TGTGCCAGCTCACTCGGACAGGGGGGCAACGAGCAGTACTTC.

The chain recombines TRBV18 with TRBJ1-6; perhaps TRBD1 as D (5 bases). V lost 3 bases to trimming and J lost 3 bases, with 9 bases between them. CDR1 is KGHSH, CDR2 LQKENI, per germline. This CDR3 has 15 amino acids. The CDR3 region is CASSPTDNYNSPLHF. CDR3 in DNA: TGTGCCAGCTCACCGACAGACAACTATAATTCACCCCTCCACTTT.